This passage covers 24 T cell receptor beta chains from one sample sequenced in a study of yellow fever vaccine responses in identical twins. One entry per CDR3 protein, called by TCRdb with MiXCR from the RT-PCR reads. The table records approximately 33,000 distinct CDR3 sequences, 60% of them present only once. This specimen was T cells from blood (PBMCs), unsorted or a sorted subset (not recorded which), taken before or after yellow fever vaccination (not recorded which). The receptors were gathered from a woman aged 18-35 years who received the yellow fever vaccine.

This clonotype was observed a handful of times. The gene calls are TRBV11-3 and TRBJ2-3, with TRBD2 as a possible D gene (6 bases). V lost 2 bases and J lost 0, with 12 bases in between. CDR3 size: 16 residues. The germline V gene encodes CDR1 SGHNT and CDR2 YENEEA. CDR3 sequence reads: CASSLWRRDSTDTQYF. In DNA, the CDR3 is TGTGCCAGCAGCTTATGGCGGCGGGACAGCACAGATACGCAGTATTTT.

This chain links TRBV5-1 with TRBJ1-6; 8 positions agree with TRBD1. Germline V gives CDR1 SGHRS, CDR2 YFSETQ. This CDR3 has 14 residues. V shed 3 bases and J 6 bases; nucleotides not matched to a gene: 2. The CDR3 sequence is CASSWDRSNSPLHF. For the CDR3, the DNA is TGCGCCAGCAGCTGGGACAGGAGTAATTCACCCCTCCACTTT.

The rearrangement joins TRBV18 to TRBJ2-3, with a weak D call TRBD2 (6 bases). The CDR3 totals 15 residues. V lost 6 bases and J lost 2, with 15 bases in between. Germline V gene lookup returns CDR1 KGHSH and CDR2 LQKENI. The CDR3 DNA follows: TGTGCCAGCTCGCGAGGACTAACTTCCACAGATACGCAGTATTTT. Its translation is CASSRGLTSTDTQYF.

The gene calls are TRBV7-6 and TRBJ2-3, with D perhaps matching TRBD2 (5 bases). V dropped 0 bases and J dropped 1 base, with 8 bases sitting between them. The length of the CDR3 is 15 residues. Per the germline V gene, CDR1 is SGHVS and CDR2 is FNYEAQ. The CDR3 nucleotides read TGTGCCAGCAGCTTAGCCGTCGGGGGCACAGATACGCAGTATTTT. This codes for CASSLAVGGTDTQYF.

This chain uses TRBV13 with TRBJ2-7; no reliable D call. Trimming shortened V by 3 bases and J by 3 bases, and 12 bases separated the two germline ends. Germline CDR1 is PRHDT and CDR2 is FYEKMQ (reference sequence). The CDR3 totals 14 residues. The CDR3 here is CASSFGPLNYEQYF. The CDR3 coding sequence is TGTGCCAGCAGCTTCGGCCCGTTGAACTACGAGCAGTACTTC. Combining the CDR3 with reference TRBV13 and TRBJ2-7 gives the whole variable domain AAGVIQSPRHLIKEKRETATLKCYPIPRHDTVYWYQQGPGQDPQFLISFYEKMQSDKGSIPDRFSAQQFSDYHSELNMSSLELGDSALYFCASSFGPLNYEQYFGPGTRLTVT.

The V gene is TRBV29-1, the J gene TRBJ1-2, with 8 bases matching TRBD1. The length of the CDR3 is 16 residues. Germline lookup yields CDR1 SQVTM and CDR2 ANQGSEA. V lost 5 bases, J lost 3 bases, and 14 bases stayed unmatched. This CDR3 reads CSVRRQGYSGDYGYTF. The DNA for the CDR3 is TGCAGCGTTCGGCGACAGGGGTATTCGGGCGACTATGGCTACACCTTC.

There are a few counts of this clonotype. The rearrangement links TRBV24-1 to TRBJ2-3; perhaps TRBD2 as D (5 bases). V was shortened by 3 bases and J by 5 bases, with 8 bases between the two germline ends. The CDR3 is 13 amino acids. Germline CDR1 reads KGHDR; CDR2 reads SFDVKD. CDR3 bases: TGTGCCACCAGTGATGAAGGGAGAGATACGCAGTATTTT. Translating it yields CATSDEGRDTQYF.

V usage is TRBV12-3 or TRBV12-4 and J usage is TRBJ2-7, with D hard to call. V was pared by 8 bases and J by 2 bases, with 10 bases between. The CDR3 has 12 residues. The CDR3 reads CASSRFPYEQYF. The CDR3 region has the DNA TGTGCCAGCTCAAGGTTCCCCTACGAGCAGTACTTC.

CDR3 sequence (DNA): TGTGCCAGCAGTCCCCAAGGGTTTAATCAGCCCCAGCATTTT. Translated: CASSPQGFNQPQHF. V and J are TRBV25-1 and TRBJ1-5; no reliable D call. With 5 bases removed from V and 4 bases from J, the gap between germline ends came to 12 bases. Germline CDR1 and CDR2: MGHDK and SYGVNS. This CDR3 has 14 residues.

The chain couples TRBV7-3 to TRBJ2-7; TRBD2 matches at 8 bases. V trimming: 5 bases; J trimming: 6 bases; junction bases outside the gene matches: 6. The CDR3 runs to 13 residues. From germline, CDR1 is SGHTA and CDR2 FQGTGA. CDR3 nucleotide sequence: TGTGCCAGCAGCACGGGACTAGGGGGCGAGCAGTACTTC. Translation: CASSTGLGGEQYF. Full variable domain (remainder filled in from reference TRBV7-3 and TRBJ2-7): GAGVSQTPSNKVTEKGKYVELRCDPISGHTALYWYRQSLGQGPEFLIYFQGTGAADDSGLPNDRFFAVRPEGSVSTLKIQRTERGDSAVYLCASSTGLGGEQYFGPGTRLTVT.

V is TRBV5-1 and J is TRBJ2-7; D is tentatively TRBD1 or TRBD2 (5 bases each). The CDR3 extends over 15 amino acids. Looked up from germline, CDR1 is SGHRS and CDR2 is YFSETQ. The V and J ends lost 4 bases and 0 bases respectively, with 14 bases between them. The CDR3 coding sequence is TGCGCCAGCAGCCGAGGGACGTCGAGCTCCTACGAGCAGTACTTC. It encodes CASSRGTSSSYEQYF.

CDR3 protein: CASSPSGQGANNEQFF. The CDR3 DNA reads as TGTGCCAGCTCACCGTCGGGACAGGGGGCCAACAATGAGCAGTTCTTC. The genes are TRBV18 and TRBJ2-1, with TRBD1 matching over 12 bases. Trimming cost V 3 bases and J 5 bases; bases outside gene matches: 5. Looked up from germline, CDR1 is KGHSH and CDR2 is LQKENI. This CDR3 is 16 amino acids long.

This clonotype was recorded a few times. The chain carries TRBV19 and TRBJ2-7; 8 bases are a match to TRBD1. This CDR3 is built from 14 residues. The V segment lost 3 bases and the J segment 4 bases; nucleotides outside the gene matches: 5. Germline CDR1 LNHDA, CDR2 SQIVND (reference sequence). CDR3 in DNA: TGTGCCAGTAGTATGGACAGGGACCTGTACGAGCAGTACTTC. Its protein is CASSMDRDLYEQYF.

The CDR3 DNA reads TGTGCCAGTAGTGATCTCCCTCAGCCCCAGCATTTT. Its translation: CASSDLPQPQHF. This rearrangement joins TRBV19 to TRBJ1-5; no clear D. Between the trimmed V and J ends, which lost 5 bases and 6 bases, there was a span of 8 bases. The CDR3 contains 12 residues. The germline gives CDR1 LNHDA, CDR2 SQIVND (reference sequence).

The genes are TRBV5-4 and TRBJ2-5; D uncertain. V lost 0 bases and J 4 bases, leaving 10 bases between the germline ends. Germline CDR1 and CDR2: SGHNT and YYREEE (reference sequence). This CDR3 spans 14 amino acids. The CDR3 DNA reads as TGTGCCAGCAGCTTGGTTGGTTTAGGAGAGACCCAGTACTTC. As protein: CASSLVGLGETQYF.

The CDR3 region has the DNA TGCAGCGTTGAAGTAAACTATGGCTACACCTTC. Protein product: CSVEVNYGYTF. The rearrangement uses TRBV29-1 and TRBJ1-2; no clear D. CDR1 is SQVTM, CDR2 ANQGSEA, per germline. The CDR3 spans 11 residues. Trimming pared 1 base from V and 2 bases from J, leaving 2 bases between.

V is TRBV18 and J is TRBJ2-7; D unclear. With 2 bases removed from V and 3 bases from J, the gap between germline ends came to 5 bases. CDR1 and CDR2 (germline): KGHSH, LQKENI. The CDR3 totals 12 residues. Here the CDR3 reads CASSPNVYEQYF. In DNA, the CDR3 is TGTGCCAGCTCACCAAATGTCTACGAGCAGTACTTC.

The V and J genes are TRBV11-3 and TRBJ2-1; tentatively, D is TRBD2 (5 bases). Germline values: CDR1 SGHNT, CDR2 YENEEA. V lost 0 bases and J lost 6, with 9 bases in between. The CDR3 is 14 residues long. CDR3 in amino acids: CASSLDSAGNEQFF. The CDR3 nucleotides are TGTGCCAGCAGCTTAGATAGCGCCGGCAATGAGCAGTTCTTC.

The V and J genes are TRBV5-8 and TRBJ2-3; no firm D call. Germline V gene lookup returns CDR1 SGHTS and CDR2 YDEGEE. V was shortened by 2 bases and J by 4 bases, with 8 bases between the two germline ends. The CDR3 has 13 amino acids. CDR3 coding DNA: TGTGCCAGCAGCTTCCAGTACTCAGATACGCAGTATTTT. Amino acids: CASSFQYSDTQYF.

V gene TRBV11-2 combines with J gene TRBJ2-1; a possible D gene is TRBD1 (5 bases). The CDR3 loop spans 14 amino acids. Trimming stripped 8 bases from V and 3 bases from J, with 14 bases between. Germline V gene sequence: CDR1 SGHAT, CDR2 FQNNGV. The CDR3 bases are TGTGCCAGCCAAATAGACAGCTACTACAATGAGCAGTTCTTC. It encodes CASQIDSYYNEQFF.

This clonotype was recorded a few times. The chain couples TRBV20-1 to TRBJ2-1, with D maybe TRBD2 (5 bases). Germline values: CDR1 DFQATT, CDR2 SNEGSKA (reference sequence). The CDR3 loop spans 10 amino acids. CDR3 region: CRRENNEQFF. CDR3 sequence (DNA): TGCAGACGGGAAAACAATGAGCAGTTCTTC.

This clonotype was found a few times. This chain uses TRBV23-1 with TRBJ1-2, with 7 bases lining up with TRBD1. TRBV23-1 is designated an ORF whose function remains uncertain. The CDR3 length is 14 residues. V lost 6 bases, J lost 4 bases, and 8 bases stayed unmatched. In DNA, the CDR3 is TGCGCCAGCAGAAAAACAGGGGATGTCTATGGCTACACCTTC. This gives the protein CASRKTGDVYGYTF.

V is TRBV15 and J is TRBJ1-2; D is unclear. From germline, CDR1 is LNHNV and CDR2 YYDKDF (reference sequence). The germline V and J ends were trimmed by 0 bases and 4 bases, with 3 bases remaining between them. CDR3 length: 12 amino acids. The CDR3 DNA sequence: TGTGCCACCAGCAGAGAGAGCTATGGCTACACCTTC. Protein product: CATSRESYGYTF.

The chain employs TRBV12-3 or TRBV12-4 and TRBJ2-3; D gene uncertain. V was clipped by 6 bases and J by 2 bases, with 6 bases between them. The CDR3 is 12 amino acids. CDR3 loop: CASSQPTDTQYF. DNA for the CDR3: TGTGCCAGCAGCCAACCCACAGATACGCAGTATTTT.